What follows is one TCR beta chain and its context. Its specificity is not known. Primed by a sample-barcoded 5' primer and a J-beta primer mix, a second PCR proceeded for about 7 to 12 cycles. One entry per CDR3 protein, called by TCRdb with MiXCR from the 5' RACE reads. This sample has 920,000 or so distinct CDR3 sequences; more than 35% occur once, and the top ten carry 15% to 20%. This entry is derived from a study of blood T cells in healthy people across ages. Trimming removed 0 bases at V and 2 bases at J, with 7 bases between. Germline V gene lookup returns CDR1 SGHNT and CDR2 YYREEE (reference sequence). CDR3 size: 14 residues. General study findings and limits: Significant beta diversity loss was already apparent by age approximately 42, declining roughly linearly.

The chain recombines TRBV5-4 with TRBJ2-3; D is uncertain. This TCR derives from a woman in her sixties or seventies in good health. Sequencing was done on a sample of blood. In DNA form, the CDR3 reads TGTGCCAGCAGCTTGGAATGGTCCACAGATACGCAGTATTTT. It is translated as CASSLEWSTDTQYF.